This T cell receptor (beta chain) was observed in a study of early T cells in non-severe SARS-CoV-2 infection. The overall study: Sequencing of bulk RNA from unsorted whole blood was done, without chain pairing.

Study-wide findings and caveats: The study's VDJdb matching favored anti-spike CD8 responses and missed private and CD4 specificities.

Unique molecular identifiers were affixed to single, distinct cDNA molecules. TCRdb reprocessed the 5' RACE reads via MiXCR and lists one record per CDR3 protein. The top ten hold 3.5% of the sample, which has about 30,000 distinct CDR3 sequences, 5% to 6.5% seen once. This CDR3 region has 15 residues. Trimming pared 0 bases from V and 0 bases from J, leaving 7 bases between. Germline V lookup: CDR1 MNHNY, CDR2 SVGAGI (reference sequence). A word on this clonotype: What it binds is unknown.

Sample: whole blood. This TCR was sampled from an adult who was a healthcare worker with PCR-confirmed SARS-CoV-2 infection or an uninfected control (not recorded which). The chain combines TRBV6-6 with TRBJ2-3; possibly TRBD2 for D (6 bases). CDR3 amino acids: CASSYSGLSTDTQYF. In DNA form, the CDR3 reads TGTGCCAGCAGTTACTCGGGACTGAGCACAGATACGCAGTATTTT.